This T cell receptor (beta chain) came from a study of blood T cell repertoires in COVID-19. On the study more broadly: Acute-phase and convalescent COVID-19 samples originated in the United States, Italy and Spain.

This table comes from immunoSEQ multiplex PCR, and its TCRdb copy is limited to in-frame clones, with some not included. This table holds about 230,000 clones, approximately 84% found once. Germline loops: CDR1 MDHEN, CDR2 SYDVKM. Between the trimmed V and J ends, which lost 5 bases and 0 bases, there was a span of 13 bases. The CDR3 spans 15 residues. The rearrangement joins TRBV28 to TRBJ1-1, with D perhaps matching TRBD1 (5 bases). The material sequenced was peripheral blood. The TCR comes from a man in his fifties with COVID-19, enrolled during active disease. DNA of the CDR3: TGTGCCAGCAGTAGCCCGACAGTTATGAACACTGAAGCTTTCTTT. Translated: CASSSPTVMNTEAFF.